This is a list of T cell receptor beta chains from one sample in a study of spatial heterogeneity in lung cancer. TCRdb reanalysed the 5' RACE reads using MiXCR and keeps one entry per CDR3 protein. The table records 8,100 or so distinct CDR3 sequences, roughly 5.4% of them present only once. This material consisted of PBMCs, taken at surgery. These receptors were collected from a male donor with early-stage non-small cell lung cancer. CDR3s include the opening cysteine and the closing phenylalanine or tryptophan. The D gene is left open where the match is weak. Size values are once, few and many counts, or a class for expanded clones, and some rows have none.

DNA	CDR3	D	size	V	J
TGTGCCAGCAGCTTAGATCACTGGTTCTCTGGAAACACCATATATTTT	CASSLDHWFSGNTIYF	.	many	TRBV11-2	TRBJ1-3
TGCGCCAGCAGCGCAGGGACTAGCGCGAACACCGGGGAGCTGTTTTTT	CASSAGTSANTGELFF	TRBD2	many	TRBV5-1	TRBJ2-2
TGTGCCAGCAGCTTGGGGCGGACGGGTTCTAGCACAGATACGCAGTATTTT	CASSLGRTGSSTDTQYF	.	many	TRBV5-4	TRBJ2-3
TGTGCCAGCAGCGTCGGTGGGGTAGGCTATGGCTACACCTTC	CASSVGGVGYGYTF	.	many	TRBV7-9	TRBJ1-2
TGTGCCAGCACGATTACCGGGACGGTGAACACCGGGGAGCTGTTTTTT	CASTITGTVNTGELFF	.	many	TRBV6-1	TRBJ2-2
TGTGCCAGCAGCTTAGGAGGGGGCAGGTACAATGAGCAGTTCTTC	CASSLGGGRYNEQFF	TRBD1	medium-sized	TRBV7-6	TRBJ2-1
TGTGCCAGCAGCTTAACCCCCCACCTGGGTGAGACCCAGTACTTC	CASSLTPHLGETQYF	.	.	TRBV7-2	TRBJ2-5
TGCGCCAGCAGCCAAGAGTACGGTTCGAACACCGGGGAGCTGTTTTTT	CASSQEYGSNTGELFF	.	many	TRBV4-3	TRBJ2-2
TGCAGTGCTAGGACTAGCGGGATCGAGCAGTACTTC	CSARTSGIEQYF	TRBD2	many	TRBV20-1	TRBJ2-7
TGTGCCAGCTCACCAACCGGACCCCACGATACGCAGTATTTT	CASSPTGPHDTQYF	.	.	TRBV18	TRBJ2-3
TGTGCCAGCAGCTTGTATACAGGGGACGACAATCAGCCCCAGCATTTT	CASSLYTGDDNQPQHF	TRBD1	medium-sized	TRBV5-8	TRBJ1-5
TGTGCCAGTAGTATGGGAGGGCGGACTGAAGCTTTCTTT	CASSMGGRTEAFF	.	many	TRBV19	TRBJ1-1
TGTGCCAGCAGCTACAGGGCCTACGAGCAGTACTTC	CASSYRAYEQYF	.	many	TRBV13	TRBJ2-7
TGTGCCAGCAGCCCCCGACTAGGGCACTACAATGAGCAGTTCTTC	CASSPRLGHYNEQFF	.	many	TRBV25-1	TRBJ2-1
TGTGCCACCACCCAAGGCTTCGAGGGGGAAAAACTGTTTTTT	CATTQGFEGEKLFF	.	many	TRBV7-9	TRBJ1-4
TGCAGCGTTGCTAGGGAAGGGGCTGAAGCTTTCTTT	CSVAREGAEAFF	.	few	TRBV29-1	TRBJ1-1
TGCGCCAGCAGCTTGGAAGGGAGTCAATTCTACGAGCAGTACTTC	CASSLEGSQFYEQYF	.	many	TRBV5-1	TRBJ2-7
TGCGCCAGCAGTGAGTCGAGTACAGCGGGAGGTCCGGATACGCAGTATTTT	CASSESSTAGGPDTQYF	TRBD2	many	TRBV10-1	TRBJ2-3
TGTGCCAGCAGTGGCGGGTTCGCCACAGATACGCAGTATTTT	CASSGGFATDTQYF	.	many	TRBV2	TRBJ2-3
TGCGCCAGCAGCTTGGCCCCAGGGAACTATGGCTACACCTTC	CASSLAPGNYGYTF	.	many	TRBV5-1	TRBJ1-2
TGTGCCAGCAGCCCTCCGGGACAGGGATACTATGGCTACACCTTC	CASSPPGQGYYGYTF	TRBD1	many	TRBV7-2	TRBJ1-2
TGTGCCAGCTCCTACCGGACCTCGGGGGCAGATACGCAGTATTTT	CASSYRTSGADTQYF	.	few	TRBV28	TRBJ2-3
TGTGCCAGCAGCCAAGGGGGGCAGTTCTATGGCTACACCTTC	CASSQGGQFYGYTF	.	many	TRBV3-1	TRBJ1-2
TGTGCCAGCAGCCAAGATCACGAATTCTACGGGGAGCTGTTTTTT	CASSQDHEFYGELFF	.	medium-sized	TRBV14	TRBJ2-2
TGTGCCAGCAGCCCGCGGACAGGGGACAACACCGGGGAGCTGTTTTTT	CASSPRTGDNTGELFF	TRBD1	few	TRBV9	TRBJ2-2
TGCGCCAGCAGCCAAGTTACGGGAACGAACACTGAAGCTTTCTTT	CASSQVTGTNTEAFF	.	many	TRBV4-3	TRBJ1-1
TGTGCCATCGGTTTGGGGACTAGCAAATCCTACGAGCAGTACTTC	CAIGLGTSKSYEQYF	TRBD2	few	TRBV10-3	TRBJ2-7
TGCGCCAGCAGCCATGAAGGGGGGGAGCAGTACTTC	CASSHEGGEQYF	.	few	TRBV4-1	TRBJ2-7
TGTGCCAGCAGCTTAGCGAGGCTAGCGGGAGAAAACGAGCAGTACTTC	CASSLARLAGENEQYF	TRBD2	many	TRBV7-2	TRBJ2-7
TGTGCCAGCGTGATTCGAAGCGCGGGGGAGACCCAGTACTTC	CASVIRSAGETQYF	.	many	TRBV2	TRBJ2-5
TGTGCCAGCAGTCAGGGACCGCAGTCCTACGAGCAGTACTTC	CASSQGPQSYEQYF	.	many	TRBV27	TRBJ2-7
TGTGCCAGCAGCTTAAGCGGGCCCCACTACGAGCAGTACTTC	CASSLSGPHYEQYF	.	medium-sized	TRBV7-2	TRBJ2-7
TGTGCCAGCAGCAAGATGGGAGGACAGGGAAGTAATGAAAAACTGTTTTTT	CASSKMGGQGSNEKLFF	.	few	TRBV21-1	TRBJ1-4
TGTGCCAGCAGCCAACTGGACACTGAAGCTTTCTTT	CASSQLDTEAFF	.	few	TRBV7-9	TRBJ1-1
TGTGCCAGCAGCCTACCTCGGGACTACACCTACGAGCAGTACTTC	CASSLPRDYTYEQYF	TRBD2	many	TRBV2	TRBJ2-7
TGTGCCAGCAGTTTTGGACAGAAGAACACTGAAGCTTTCTTT	CASSFGQKNTEAFF	.	medium-sized	TRBV6-2/TRBV6-3	TRBJ1-1
TGTGCCAGCAGCTTGGGACTAGCGGGAAGCACCTACGAGCAGTACTTC	CASSLGLAGSTYEQYF	TRBD2	many	TRBV5-4	TRBJ2-7
TGTGCCAGTAAACGGAGAGCCGGGGACGTCGCCGACGAGCAGTACTTC	CASKRRAGDVADEQYF	.	many	TRBV19	TRBJ2-7
TGTGCCAGCAGTACGACAGGGCGCGAGCAGTACTTC	CASSTTGREQYF	TRBD1	many	TRBV6-5	TRBJ2-7
TGTGCCAGCAGCTCTGGGACGGACGGAAACACCATATATTTT	CASSSGTDGNTIYF	.	many	TRBV7-9	TRBJ1-3
TGTGCCAGCAGCCCGGAGGACAGCTACAATGAGCAGTTCTTC	CASSPEDSYNEQFF	.	many	TRBV7-9	TRBJ2-1
TGTGCCAGCAGCCATCTTCCGGGACTAGCGGGGGATAGCTCCTACAATGAGCAGTTCTTC	CASSHLPGLAGDSSYNEQFF	TRBD2	many	TRBV4-2	TRBJ2-1
TGCGCCAGCAGCCAAGAGATAGGCTCCTATAATTCACCCCTCCACTTT	CASSQEIGSYNSPLHF	.	many	TRBV4-3	TRBJ1-6
TGTGCCACCAGTGAGGCCGGTTGGGCCAACGTCCTGACTTTC	CATSEAGWANVLTF	.	many	TRBV24-1	TRBJ2-6
TGTGCCAGCAGTTACAGCTCTGGGGCCAACGTCCTGACTTTC	CASSYSSGANVLTF	.	many	TRBV12-3/TRBV12-4	TRBJ2-6
TGTGCCAGCAGCTTTCAGGGGACAGGCCCCACTGATGGCTACACCTTC	CASSFQGTGPTDGYTF	TRBD1	many	TRBV9	TRBJ1-2
TGTGCCAGCAGCCGACCTAGCGGCGGACAAGAGACCCAGTACTTC	CASSRPSGGQETQYF	TRBD2	many	TRBV7-9	TRBJ2-5
TGCAGCGTTTCGGGCCTACAGGGGCAGTACTTC	CSVSGLQGQYF	.	.	TRBV29-1	TRBJ2-7
TGTGCCAGCACCCCCGGGGCGAAGCGGGGGCACTCCTACAATGAGCAGTTCTTC	CASTPGAKRGHSYNEQFF	TRBD2	many	TRBV6-6	TRBJ2-1
TGTGCCAGCAGCCCCCGGACGGAAGCTTTCTTT	CASSPRTEAFF	.	many	TRBV7-9	TRBJ1-1
TGTGCCACCAGTGATTTGCTGGCGGGAGAAAAGGCTGAGCAGTTCTTC	CATSDLLAGEKAEQFF	TRBD2	many	TRBV24-1	TRBJ2-1
TGTGCCAGCAGCTTACTCAGGGAAGATGAAAAACTGTTTTTT	CASSLLREDEKLFF	.	.	TRBV7-9	TRBJ1-4
TGTGCCAGCAGCTTATATCGGGACAAAGGAGAGACCCAGTACTTC	CASSLYRDKGETQYF	.	many	TRBV7-9	TRBJ2-5
TGCGCCAGCAGCCATCATTCCAGCGGGAGCGGCACCGGGGAGCTGTTTTTT	CASSHHSSGSGTGELFF	TRBD2	many	TRBV4-3	TRBJ2-2
TGTGCCAGCAGCTTTCGACTAGCGGGGGGTCTGGCAGATACGCAGTATTTT	CASSFRLAGGLADTQYF	TRBD2	many	TRBV11-2	TRBJ2-3
TGTGCCAGCAGTTTATCGAGGTTAGGGGGCGAAACTGAAGCTTTCTTT	CASSLSRLGGETEAFF	TRBD1	many	TRBV27	TRBJ1-1
TGTGCCTGGGGAGGGCCAGGGGCGATCCAAGAGACCCAGTACTTC	CAWGGPGAIQETQYF	.	many	TRBV30	TRBJ2-5
TGTGCCAGCTCACCACCGAGAGGGATGGCCGCTGAAGCTTTCTTT	CASSPPRGMAAEAFF	.	many	TRBV18	TRBJ1-1
TGTGCCACCAGTGACTCAATAGGGGCCTCCTACAATGAGCAGTTCTTC	CATSDSIGASYNEQFF	.	many	TRBV24-1	TRBJ2-1